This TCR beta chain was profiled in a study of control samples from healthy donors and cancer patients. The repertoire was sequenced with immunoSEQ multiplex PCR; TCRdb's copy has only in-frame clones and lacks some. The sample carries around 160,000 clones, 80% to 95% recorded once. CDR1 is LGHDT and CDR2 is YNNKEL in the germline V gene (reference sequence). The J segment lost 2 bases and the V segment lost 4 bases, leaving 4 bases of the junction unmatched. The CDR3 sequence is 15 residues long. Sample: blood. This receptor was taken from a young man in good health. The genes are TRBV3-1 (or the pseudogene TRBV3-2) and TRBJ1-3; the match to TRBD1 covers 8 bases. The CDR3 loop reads CASSLIQGAGNTIYF. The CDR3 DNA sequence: TGTGCCAGCAGCCTAATACAGGGGGCTGGAAACACCATATATTTT.